The rows below give T cell receptor beta chains drawn from one sample of a study of cytomegalovirus exposure and HLA in healthy donors. Clones were read by immunoSEQ multiplex PCR, and TCRdb kept only the in-frame ones, dropping some. The sample carries 120,000 or so clones, approximately 90% recorded once. Sequenced input: PBMCs. Every receptor here comes from a woman in her twenties or thirties in good health and CMV-seropositive. Each CDR3 is given with its conserved first and last residue. D genes are given only for firm matches. Size is stated for part of the rows, as once, few or many counts, or as a class when the clone is expanded.

len: 18
d_gene: NA
j_gene: TRBJ2-1
v_gene: TRBV5-1
abundance: NA
CDR3nt: TGCGCCAGCAGCTTGGATAGCCGTCTAGCGACCACCTACAATGAGCAGTTCTTC
CDR3aa: CASSLDSRLATTYNEQFF

len: 13
d_gene: NA
j_gene: TRBJ2-3
v_gene: TRBV4-3
abundance: NA
CDR3nt: TGCGCCAGCAGCCAACTCAGGGGCGGTACGCAGTATTTT
CDR3aa: CASSQLRGGTQYF

len: 15
d_gene: NA
j_gene: TRBJ1-1
v_gene: TRBV7-9
abundance: NA
CDR3nt: TGTGCCAGCAGCACAATGACAGGCCTGAACACTGAAGCTTTCTTT
CDR3aa: CASSTMTGLNTEAFF

len: 13
d_gene: TRBD1
j_gene: TRBJ1-1
v_gene: TRBV7-3
abundance: NA
CDR3nt: TGTGCCAGCAGCCGGACAGGGGACACTGAAGCTTTCTTT
CDR3aa: CASSRTGDTEAFF

len: 14
d_gene: NA
j_gene: TRBJ1-2
v_gene: TRBV5-1
abundance: few
CDR3nt: TGCGCCAGCAGTCCAGGGTTGGGGTTCTATGGCTACACCTTC
CDR3aa: CASSPGLGFYGYTF

len: 13
d_gene: NA
j_gene: TRBJ2-5
v_gene: TRBV5-1
abundance: NA
CDR3nt: TGCGCCAGCAGCCTAGAGTACCAAGAGACCCAGTACTTC
CDR3aa: CASSLEYQETQYF

len: 15
d_gene: TRBD2
j_gene: TRBJ2-7
v_gene: TRBV7-3
abundance: NA
CDR3nt: TGTGCCAGCAGCCGGGGGACTAGCGGGGAGAGCGAGCAGTACTTC
CDR3aa: CASSRGTSGESEQYF

len: 15
d_gene: TRBD2
j_gene: TRBJ2-7
v_gene: TRBV11-2
abundance: NA
CDR3nt: TGTGCCAGCAGCCCCAGCGGGAGTAGTTTCTACGAGCAGTACTTC
CDR3aa: CASSPSGSSFYEQYF

len: 16
d_gene: TRBD2
j_gene: TRBJ2-7
v_gene: TRBV2
abundance: once
CDR3nt: TGTGCCAGCACCCCCGCCGGCGGGAGGGTCGGAGACGAGCAGTACTTC
CDR3aa: CASTPAGGRVGDEQYF

len: 13
d_gene: TRBD1
j_gene: TRBJ2-2
v_gene: TRBV29-1
abundance: NA
CDR3nt: TGCAGCGGCGGGGACAGGGTCACCGGGGAGCTGTTTTTT
CDR3aa: CSGGDRVTGELFF

len: 13
d_gene: NA
j_gene: TRBJ2-7
v_gene: TRBV28
abundance: NA
CDR3nt: TGTGCCAGCAGTTTCCCGGGGGCCTACGAGCAGTACTTC
CDR3aa: CASSFPGAYEQYF

len: 15
d_gene: TRBD1
j_gene: TRBJ2-5
v_gene: TRBV28
abundance: NA
CDR3nt: TGTGCCAGCAGGGTTACAGGGGAGACCCAAGAGACCCAGTACTTC
CDR3aa: CASRVTGETQETQYF

len: 16
d_gene: TRBD2
j_gene: TRBJ2-7
v_gene: TRBV6-1
abundance: NA
CDR3nt: TGTGCCAGCAGTGAACTTGTGACTAGCGGGGCGCGGGAGCAGTACTTC
CDR3aa: CASSELVTSGAREQYF

len: 16
d_gene: TRBD1
j_gene: TRBJ2-3
v_gene: TRBV4-2
abundance: NA
CDR3nt: TGTGCCAGCAGCCAAACACGGGGACAGGGCACAGATACGCAGTATTTT
CDR3aa: CASSQTRGQGTDTQYF

len: 13
d_gene: TRBD1
j_gene: TRBJ1-5
v_gene: TRBV7-9
abundance: once
CDR3nt: TGTGCCAGCAGCTCGGGACAGCATCAGCCCCAGCATTTT
CDR3aa: CASSSGQHQPQHF

len: 15
d_gene: NA
j_gene: TRBJ2-1
v_gene: TRBV11-2
abundance: NA
CDR3nt: TGTGCCAGCAGCGCGGGACTGTACTCCTACAATGAGCAGTTCTTC
CDR3aa: CASSAGLYSYNEQFF

len: 15
d_gene: TRBD2
j_gene: TRBJ2-7
v_gene: TRBV11-2
abundance: once
CDR3nt: TGTGCCAGCAGCCTGACTAGCGGAAGCTCCTACGAGCAGTACTTC
CDR3aa: CASSLTSGSSYEQYF

len: 15
d_gene: NA
j_gene: TRBJ1-1
v_gene: TRBV6-5
abundance: NA
CDR3nt: TGTGCCAGCAGTTACTCGAGGACACCGAACACTGAAGCTTTCTTT
CDR3aa: CASSYSRTPNTEAFF

len: 13
d_gene: TRBD1
j_gene: TRBJ1-2
v_gene: TRBV5-4
abundance: NA
CDR3nt: TGTGCCAGCAGCTTGGGACAGGGAGAGCGATACACCTTC
CDR3aa: CASSLGQGERYTF

len: 15
d_gene: TRBD1
j_gene: TRBJ2-3
v_gene: TRBV9
abundance: NA
CDR3nt: TGTGCCAGCAGCAGCTGGGACAGGGCTGCAGATACGCAGTATTTT
CDR3aa: CASSSWDRAADTQYF

len: 12
d_gene: NA
j_gene: TRBJ1-1
v_gene: TRBV18
abundance: NA
CDR3nt: TGTGCCAGCTCGCGCGAAGACACTGAAGCTTTCTTT
CDR3aa: CASSREDTEAFF

len: 12
d_gene: NA
j_gene: TRBJ1-2
v_gene: TRBV15
abundance: NA
CDR3nt: TGTGCCACCAGCAGAGATAGTCCTCCGGTCACCTTC
CDR3aa: CATSRDSPPVTF

len: 14
d_gene: TRBD1
j_gene: TRBJ1-4
v_gene: TRBV30
abundance: NA
CDR3nt: TGTGCCTGGAGTGTAGGACAGGCGAATGAAAAACTGTTTTTT
CDR3aa: CAWSVGQANEKLFF

len: 15
d_gene: TRBD2
j_gene: TRBJ2-1
v_gene: TRBV13
abundance: NA
CDR3nt: TGTGCCAGCAGCCACCCGGGGGGGACTTACAATGAGCAGTTCTTC
CDR3aa: CASSHPGGTYNEQFF

len: 13
d_gene: NA
j_gene: TRBJ2-3
v_gene: TRBV7-2
abundance: NA
CDR3nt: TGTGCCAGCAGCCGTTCAGGGCCAGATACGCAGTATTTT
CDR3aa: CASSRSGPDTQYF

len: 18
d_gene: TRBD2
j_gene: TRBJ2-1
v_gene: TRBV10-3
abundance: NA
CDR3nt: TGTGCCATCAGTGAACCGGGACTAGCGGGGAGCTCCTACAATGAGCAGTTCTTC
CDR3aa: CAISEPGLAGSSYNEQFF

len: 16
d_gene: NA
j_gene: TRBJ2-6
v_gene: TRBV5-1
abundance: once
CDR3nt: TGCGCCAGCAGCTTACTGGAGCTGGCTGGGGCCAACGTCCTGACTTTC
CDR3aa: CASSLLELAGANVLTF

len: 15
d_gene: TRBD1
j_gene: TRBJ2-1
v_gene: TRBV7-9
abundance: NA
CDR3nt: TGTGCCAGCAGCGCAGGGACAGGGGACCCCAATGAGCAGTTCTTC
CDR3aa: CASSAGTGDPNEQFF

len: 17
d_gene: TRBD2
j_gene: TRBJ2-3
v_gene: TRBV5-5
abundance: NA
CDR3nt: TGTGCCAGCAGCCCAACTAGCGGGGGTTCTAGCACAGATACGCAGTATTTT
CDR3aa: CASSPTSGGSSTDTQYF

len: 15
d_gene: TRBD1
j_gene: TRBJ1-2
v_gene: TRBV18
abundance: NA
CDR3nt: TGTGCCAGCTCACCATACACAGGGGGCTACTATGGCTACACCTTC
CDR3aa: CASSPYTGGYYGYTF

len: 14
d_gene: TRBD1
j_gene: TRBJ2-3
v_gene: TRBV29-1
abundance: NA
CDR3nt: TGCAGCGCCGACGGCAGGGGGAGCCCAGATACGCAGTATTTT
CDR3aa: CSADGRGSPDTQYF

len: 13
d_gene: NA
j_gene: TRBJ2-3
v_gene: TRBV29-1
abundance: NA
CDR3nt: TGCAGCGTTCAGGGGATAATGACAGATACGCAGTATTTT
CDR3aa: CSVQGIMTDTQYF

len: 15
d_gene: TRBD2
j_gene: TRBJ2-1
v_gene: TRBV5-1
abundance: NA
CDR3nt: TGCGCCAGCAGCTTGGGTCCTAGCGGGGGTGGTGAGCAGTTCTTC
CDR3aa: CASSLGPSGGGEQFF

len: 14
d_gene: NA
j_gene: TRBJ1-5
v_gene: TRBV29-1
abundance: once
CDR3nt: TGCAGCGTTCGTAACGGGGGGGGGAATCAGCCCCAGCATTTT
CDR3aa: CSVRNGGGNQPQHF

len: 15
d_gene: TRBD1
j_gene: TRBJ2-5
v_gene: TRBV7-9
abundance: NA
CDR3nt: TGTGCCAGCAGCGTCAGGGACAGACGAAGGGAGACCCAGTACTTC
CDR3aa: CASSVRDRRRETQYF

len: 14
d_gene: TRBD1
j_gene: TRBJ1-1
v_gene: TRBV6-1
abundance: NA
CDR3nt: TGTGCCAGCAGAGAATCAGGGGGCGGGACTGAAGCTTTCTTT
CDR3aa: CASRESGGGTEAFF

len: 12
d_gene: NA
j_gene: TRBJ2-2
v_gene: TRBV29-1
abundance: once
CDR3nt: TGCAGCGTTGTTAGAAACACCGGGGAGCTGTTTTTT
CDR3aa: CSVVRNTGELFF

len: 15
d_gene: TRBD2
j_gene: TRBJ2-7
v_gene: TRBV5-1
abundance: NA
CDR3nt: TGCGCCAGCAGCCCAGGACTAGCGGGAGTGGGCGAGCAGTACTTC
CDR3aa: CASSPGLAGVGEQYF

len: 14
d_gene: NA
j_gene: TRBJ2-5
v_gene: TRBV2
abundance: NA
CDR3nt: TGTGCCAGCAGTGGGAGGGGGGGCCGACAGACCCAGTACTTC
CDR3aa: CASSGRGGRQTQYF

len: 15
d_gene: TRBD1
j_gene: TRBJ1-2
v_gene: TRBV6-5
abundance: NA
CDR3nt: TGTGCCAGCAGTAGGTCCACAGGGGGCGCGGGTGGCTACACCTTC
CDR3aa: CASSRSTGGAGGYTF

len: 11
d_gene: NA
j_gene: TRBJ2-1
v_gene: TRBV29-1
abundance: NA
CDR3nt: TGCAGCGCTCGTGGAGGCCATGAGCAGTTCTTC
CDR3aa: CSARGGHEQFF

len: 13
d_gene: TRBD2
j_gene: TRBJ2-3
v_gene: TRBV6-5
abundance: NA
CDR3nt: TGTGCCAGCAGTTACGTCGGGACTACATGGCAGTATTTT
CDR3aa: CASSYVGTTWQYF

len: 15
d_gene: TRBD2
j_gene: TRBJ2-3
v_gene: TRBV11-2
abundance: NA
CDR3nt: TGTGCCAGCAGCTTTAAGGAGCGGGAGGTGGATACGCAGTATTTT
CDR3aa: CASSFKEREVDTQYF

len: 14
d_gene: NA
j_gene: TRBJ1-2
v_gene: TRBV4-2
abundance: few
CDR3nt: TGTGCCAGCAGCCAACCCTTCTGGACTGCTGGCTACACCTTC
CDR3aa: CASSQPFWTAGYTF

len: 14
d_gene: NA
j_gene: TRBJ2-2
v_gene: TRBV30
abundance: NA
CDR3nt: TGTGCCTGGGGTGGCAGGGTGAGCACCGGGGAGCTGTTTTTT
CDR3aa: CAWGGRVSTGELFF

len: 16
d_gene: NA
j_gene: TRBJ2-4
v_gene: TRBV6-5
abundance: NA
CDR3nt: TGTGCCAGCAGTTCCTTAGGCCGGGAAGAAAAAAACATTCAGTACTTC
CDR3aa: CASSSLGREEKNIQYF

len: 13
d_gene: NA
j_gene: TRBJ2-1
v_gene: TRBV5-4
abundance: NA
CDR3nt: TGTGCCAGCAGCTCCGGACTTGACAATGAGCAGTTCTTC
CDR3aa: CASSSGLDNEQFF